This T cell receptor beta chain was sequenced for a study of Tregs in tolerant kidney transplant recipients. About this clone: From the germline J gene comes the end of the CDR3, since the read stops 3 residues before it.

The table came from immunoSEQ multiplex PCR; TCRdb's copy has only in-frame clones and leaves some out. Recorded for this sample: fewer than 55,000 clones. The CDR3 is 12 residues long. Germline V gene lookup returns CDR1 SGHTA and CDR2 FQGNSA. The V gene lost 4 bases and the J gene lost 4 bases, with 6 bases spanning the gap. This clonotype was sampled from a human donor who received a combined kidney and bone marrow transplant. The chain combines TRBV7-2 with TRBJ2-3; D ambiguous. The starting material was CD4+ T cells from blood, obtained before the transplant. The CDR3: CASSSVADTQYF. The part of the CDR3 DNA that was read is TGTGCCAGCAGCTCGGTGGCAGATACG. Complete variable domain (other parts from reference TRBV7-2 and TRBJ2-3): GAGVSQSPSNKVTEKGKDVELRCDPISGHTALYWYRQSLGQGLEFLIYFQGNSAPDKSGLPSDRFSAERTGGSVSTLTIQRTQQEDSAVYLCASSSVADTQYFGPGTRLTVL.